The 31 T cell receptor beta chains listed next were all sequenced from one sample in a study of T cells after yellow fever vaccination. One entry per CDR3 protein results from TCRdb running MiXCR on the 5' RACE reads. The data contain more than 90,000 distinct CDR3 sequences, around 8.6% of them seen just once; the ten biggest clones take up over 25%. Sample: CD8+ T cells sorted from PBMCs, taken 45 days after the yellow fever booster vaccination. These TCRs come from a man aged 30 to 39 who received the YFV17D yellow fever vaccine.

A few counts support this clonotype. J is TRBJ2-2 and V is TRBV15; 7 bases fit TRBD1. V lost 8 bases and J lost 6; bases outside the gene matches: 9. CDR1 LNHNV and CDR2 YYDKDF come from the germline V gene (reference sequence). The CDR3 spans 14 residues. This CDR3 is CATEDRVGSGELFF. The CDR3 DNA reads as TGTGCCACCGAAGACAGGGTTGGGTCCGGGGAGCTGTTTTTT.

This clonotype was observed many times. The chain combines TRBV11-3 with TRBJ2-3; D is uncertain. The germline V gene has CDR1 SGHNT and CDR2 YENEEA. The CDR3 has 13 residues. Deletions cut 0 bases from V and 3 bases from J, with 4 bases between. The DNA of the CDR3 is TGTGCCAGCAGCTTAGATATGACAGATACGCAGTATTTT. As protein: CASSLDMTDTQYF.

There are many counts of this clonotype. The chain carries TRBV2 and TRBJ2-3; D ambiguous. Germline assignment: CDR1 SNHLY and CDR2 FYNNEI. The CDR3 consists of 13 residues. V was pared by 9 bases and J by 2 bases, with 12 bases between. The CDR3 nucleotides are TGTGCCAGGCAGTTAGGGAACACAGATACGCAGTATTTT. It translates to CARQLGNTDTQYF.

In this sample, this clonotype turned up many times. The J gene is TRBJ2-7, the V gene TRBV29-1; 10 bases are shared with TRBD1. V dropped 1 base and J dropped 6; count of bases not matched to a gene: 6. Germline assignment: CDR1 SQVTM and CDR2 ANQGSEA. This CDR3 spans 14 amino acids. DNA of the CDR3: TGCAGCGTTGAAGTTGGGACAGGGGCCGGCGAGCAGTACTTC. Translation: CSVEVGTGAGEQYF.

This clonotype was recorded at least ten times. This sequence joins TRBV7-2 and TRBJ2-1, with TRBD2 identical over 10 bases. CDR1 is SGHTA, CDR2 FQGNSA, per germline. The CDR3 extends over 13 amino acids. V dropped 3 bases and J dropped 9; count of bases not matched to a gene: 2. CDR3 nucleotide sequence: TGTGCCAGCAGCTTTACTAGCGGGATTGAGCAGTTCTTC. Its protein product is CASSFTSGIEQFF. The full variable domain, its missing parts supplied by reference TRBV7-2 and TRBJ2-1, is GAGVSQSPSNKVTEKGKDVELRCDPISGHTALYWYRQSLGQGLEFLIYFQGNSAPDKSGLPSDRFSAERTGGSVSTLTIQRTQQEDSAVYLCASSFTSGIEQFFGPGTRLTVL.

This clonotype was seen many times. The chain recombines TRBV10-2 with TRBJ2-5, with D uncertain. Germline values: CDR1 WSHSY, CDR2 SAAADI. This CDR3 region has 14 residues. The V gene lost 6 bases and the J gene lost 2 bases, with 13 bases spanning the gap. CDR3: CASSEELDQETQYF. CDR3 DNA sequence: TGCGCCAGCAGCGAGGAATTAGATCAAGAGACCCAGTACTTC.

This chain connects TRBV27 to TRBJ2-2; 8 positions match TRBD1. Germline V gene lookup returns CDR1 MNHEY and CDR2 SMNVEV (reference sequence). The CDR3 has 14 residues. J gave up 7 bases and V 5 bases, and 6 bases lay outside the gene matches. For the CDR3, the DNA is TGTGCCAGCAGTAGGACAGGGTACAACGGGGAGCTGTTTTTT. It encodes CASSRTGYNGELFF.

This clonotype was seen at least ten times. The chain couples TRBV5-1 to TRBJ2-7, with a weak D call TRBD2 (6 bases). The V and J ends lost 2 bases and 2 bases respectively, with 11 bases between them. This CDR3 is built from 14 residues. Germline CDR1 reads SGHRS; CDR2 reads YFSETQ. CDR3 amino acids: CASSFSAGTYEQYF. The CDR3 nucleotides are TGCGCCAGCAGCTTTAGCGCGGGGACCTACGAGCAGTACTTC.

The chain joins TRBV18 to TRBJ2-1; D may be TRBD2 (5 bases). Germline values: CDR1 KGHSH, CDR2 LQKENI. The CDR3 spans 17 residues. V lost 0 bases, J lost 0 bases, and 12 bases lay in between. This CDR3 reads CASSPPGGRSSYNEQFF. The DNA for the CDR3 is TGTGCCAGCTCACCACCGGGCGGGCGGAGCTCCTACAATGAGCAGTTCTTC.

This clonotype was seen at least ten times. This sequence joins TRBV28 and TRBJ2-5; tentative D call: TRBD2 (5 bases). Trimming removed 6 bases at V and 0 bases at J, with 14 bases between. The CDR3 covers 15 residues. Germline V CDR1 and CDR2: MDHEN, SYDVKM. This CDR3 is CASSRAERNQETQYF. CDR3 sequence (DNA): TGTGCCAGCAGCAGAGCCGAGCGGAACCAAGAGACCCAGTACTTC. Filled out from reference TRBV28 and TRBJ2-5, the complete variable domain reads DVKVTQSSRYLVKRTGEKVFLECVQDMDHENMFWYRQDPGLGLRLIYFSYDVKMKEKGDIPEGYSVSREKKERFSLILESASTNQTSMYLCASSRAERNQETQYFGPGTRLLVL.

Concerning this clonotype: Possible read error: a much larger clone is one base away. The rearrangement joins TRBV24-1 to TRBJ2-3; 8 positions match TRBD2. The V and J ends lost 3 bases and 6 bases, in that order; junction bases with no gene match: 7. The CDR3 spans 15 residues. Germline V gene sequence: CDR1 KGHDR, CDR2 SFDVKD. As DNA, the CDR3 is TGTGCCACCAGTGATGTGCGGGAGGTGAGTGATACGCAGTATTTT. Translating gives CATSDVREVSDTQYF.

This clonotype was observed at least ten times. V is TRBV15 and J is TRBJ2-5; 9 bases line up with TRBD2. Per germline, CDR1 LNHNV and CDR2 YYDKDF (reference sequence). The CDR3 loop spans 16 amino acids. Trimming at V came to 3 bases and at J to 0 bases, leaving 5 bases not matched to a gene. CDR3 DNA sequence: TGTGCCACCAGCAGTCCGGGACTAGCTGACCAAGAGACCCAGTACTTC. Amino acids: CATSSPGLADQETQYF.

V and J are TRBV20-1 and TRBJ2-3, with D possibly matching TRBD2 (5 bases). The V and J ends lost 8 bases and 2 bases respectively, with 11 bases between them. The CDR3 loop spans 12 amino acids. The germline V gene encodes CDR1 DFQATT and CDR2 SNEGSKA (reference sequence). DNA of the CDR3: TGCAGTACCCGGGATCTCACAGATACGCAGTATTTT. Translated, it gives CSTRDLTDTQYF.

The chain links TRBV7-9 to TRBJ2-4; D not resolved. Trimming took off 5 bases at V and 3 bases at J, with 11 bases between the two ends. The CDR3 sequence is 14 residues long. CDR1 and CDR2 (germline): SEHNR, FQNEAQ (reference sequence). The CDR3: CASSTVSGKNIQYF. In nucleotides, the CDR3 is TGTGCCAGCAGCACGGTGTCGGGCAAAAACATTCAGTACTTC.

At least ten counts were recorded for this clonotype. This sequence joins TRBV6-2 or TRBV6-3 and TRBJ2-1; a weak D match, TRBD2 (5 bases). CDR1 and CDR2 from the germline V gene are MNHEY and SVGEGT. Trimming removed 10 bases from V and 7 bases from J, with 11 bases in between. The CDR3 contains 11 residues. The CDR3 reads CATGGSNEQFF. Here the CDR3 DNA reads TGTGCCACCGGAGGAAGTAATGAGCAGTTCTTC.

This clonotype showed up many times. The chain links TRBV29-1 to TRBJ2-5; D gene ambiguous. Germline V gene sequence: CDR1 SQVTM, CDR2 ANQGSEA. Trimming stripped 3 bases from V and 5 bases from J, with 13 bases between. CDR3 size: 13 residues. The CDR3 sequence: CSVDERSGETQYF. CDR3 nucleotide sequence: TGCAGCGTTGATGAGAGGTCCGGGGAGACCCAGTACTTC.

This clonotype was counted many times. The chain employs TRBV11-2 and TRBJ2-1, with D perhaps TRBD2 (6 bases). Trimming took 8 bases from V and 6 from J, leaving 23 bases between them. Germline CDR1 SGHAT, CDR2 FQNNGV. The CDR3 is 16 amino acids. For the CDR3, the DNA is TGTGCCAGCCGATCTAGGAGGCGGGAAGCCTCCAATGAGCAGTTCTTC. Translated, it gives CASRSRRREASNEQFF.

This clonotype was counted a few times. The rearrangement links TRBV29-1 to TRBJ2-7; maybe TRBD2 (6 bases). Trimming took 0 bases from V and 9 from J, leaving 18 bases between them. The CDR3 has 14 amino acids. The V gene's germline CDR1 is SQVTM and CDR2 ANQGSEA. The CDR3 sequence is CSVEDPGGGNGQYF. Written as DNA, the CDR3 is TGCAGCGTTGAAGATCCCGGGGGAGGTAATGGGCAGTACTTC.

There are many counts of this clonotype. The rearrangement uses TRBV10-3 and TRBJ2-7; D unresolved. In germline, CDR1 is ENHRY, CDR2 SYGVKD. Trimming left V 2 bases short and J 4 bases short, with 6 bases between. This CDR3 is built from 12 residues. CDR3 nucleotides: TGTGCCATCAGTGAGCTCACTTACGAGCAGTACTTC. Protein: CAISELTYEQYF.

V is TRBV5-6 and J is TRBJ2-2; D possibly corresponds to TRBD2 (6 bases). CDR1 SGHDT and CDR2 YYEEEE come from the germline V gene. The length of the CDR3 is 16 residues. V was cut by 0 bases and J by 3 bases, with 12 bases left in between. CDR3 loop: CASSLDGSGDTGELFF. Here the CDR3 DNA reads TGTGCCAGCAGCTTGGACGGTAGCGGTGACACCGGGGAGCTGTTTTTT.

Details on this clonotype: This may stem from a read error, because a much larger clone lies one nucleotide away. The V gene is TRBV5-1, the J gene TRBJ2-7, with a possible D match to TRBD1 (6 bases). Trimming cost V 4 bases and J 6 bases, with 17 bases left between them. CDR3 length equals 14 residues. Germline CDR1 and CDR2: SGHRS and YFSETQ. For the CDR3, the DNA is TGCGCCAGCAGCATGGGGACAAGGCTGGTCGAGCAGTACTTC. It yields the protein CASSMGTRLVEQYF.

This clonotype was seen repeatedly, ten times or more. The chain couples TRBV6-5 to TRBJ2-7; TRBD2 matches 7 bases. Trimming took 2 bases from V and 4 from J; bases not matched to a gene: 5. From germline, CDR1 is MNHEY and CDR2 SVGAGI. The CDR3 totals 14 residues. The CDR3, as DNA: TGTGCCAGCAGTTACGGGTCCGGGGGGTACGAGCAGTACTTC. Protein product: CASSYGSGGYEQYF.

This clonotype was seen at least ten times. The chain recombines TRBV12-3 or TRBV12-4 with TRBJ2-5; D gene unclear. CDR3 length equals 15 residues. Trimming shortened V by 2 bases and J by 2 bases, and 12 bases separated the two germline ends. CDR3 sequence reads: CASSLTRLDQETQYF. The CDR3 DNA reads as TGTGCCAGCAGTTTAACTCGACTGGATCAAGAGACCCAGTACTTC.

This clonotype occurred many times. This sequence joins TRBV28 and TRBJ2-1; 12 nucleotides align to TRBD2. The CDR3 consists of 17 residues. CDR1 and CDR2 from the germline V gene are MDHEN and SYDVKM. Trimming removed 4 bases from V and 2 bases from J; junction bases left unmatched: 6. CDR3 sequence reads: CASSYPRLAGAYNEQFF. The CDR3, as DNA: TGTGCCAGCAGTTACCCCAGACTAGCGGGAGCCTACAATGAGCAGTTCTTC.

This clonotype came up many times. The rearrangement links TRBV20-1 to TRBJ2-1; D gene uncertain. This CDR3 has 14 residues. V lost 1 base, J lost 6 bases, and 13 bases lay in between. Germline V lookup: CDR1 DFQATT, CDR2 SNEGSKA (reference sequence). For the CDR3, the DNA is TGCAGTGCTAGAGGAGAGCTAGTTAGCAATGAGCAGTTCTTC. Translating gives CSARGELVSNEQFF.

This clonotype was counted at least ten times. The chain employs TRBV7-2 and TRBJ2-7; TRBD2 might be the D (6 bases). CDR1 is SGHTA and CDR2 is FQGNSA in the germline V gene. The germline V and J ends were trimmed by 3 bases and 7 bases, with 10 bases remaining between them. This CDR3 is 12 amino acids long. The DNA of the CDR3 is TGTGCCAGCAGCTTTCGGAGGGGAGAGCAGTACTTC. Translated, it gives CASSFRRGEQYF.

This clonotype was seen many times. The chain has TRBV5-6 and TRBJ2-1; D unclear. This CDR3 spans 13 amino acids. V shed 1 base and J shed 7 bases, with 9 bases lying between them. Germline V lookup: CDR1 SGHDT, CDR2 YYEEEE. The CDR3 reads CASSLYQANEQFF. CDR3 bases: TGTGCCAGCAGCTTGTACCAGGCAAATGAGCAGTTCTTC. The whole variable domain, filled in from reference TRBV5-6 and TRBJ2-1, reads DAGVTQSPTHLIKTRGQQVTLRCSPKSGHDTVSWYQQALGQGPQFIFQYYEEEERQRGNFPDRFSGHQFPNYSSELNVNALLLGDSALYLCASSLYQANEQFFGPGTRLTVL.

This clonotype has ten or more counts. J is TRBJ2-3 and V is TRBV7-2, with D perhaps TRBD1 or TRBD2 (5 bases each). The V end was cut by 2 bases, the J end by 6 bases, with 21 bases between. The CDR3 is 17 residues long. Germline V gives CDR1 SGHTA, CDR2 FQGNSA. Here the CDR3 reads CASSLLPPGTASDTQYF. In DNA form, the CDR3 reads TGTGCCAGCAGCTTACTACCCCCCGGGACCGCGAGTGATACGCAGTATTTT.

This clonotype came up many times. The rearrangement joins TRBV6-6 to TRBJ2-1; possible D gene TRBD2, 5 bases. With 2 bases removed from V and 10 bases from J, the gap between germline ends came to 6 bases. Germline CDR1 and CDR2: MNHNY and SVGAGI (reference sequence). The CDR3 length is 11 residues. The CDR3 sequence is CASSYGGEQFF. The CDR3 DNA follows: TGTGCCAGCAGTTACGGCGGGGAGCAGTTCTTC.

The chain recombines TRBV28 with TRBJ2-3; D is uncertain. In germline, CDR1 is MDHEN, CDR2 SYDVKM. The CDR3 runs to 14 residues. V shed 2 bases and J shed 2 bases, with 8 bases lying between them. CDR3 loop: CASSLMSNTDTQYF. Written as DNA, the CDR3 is TGTGCCAGCAGTTTAATGAGCAACACAGATACGCAGTATTTT.

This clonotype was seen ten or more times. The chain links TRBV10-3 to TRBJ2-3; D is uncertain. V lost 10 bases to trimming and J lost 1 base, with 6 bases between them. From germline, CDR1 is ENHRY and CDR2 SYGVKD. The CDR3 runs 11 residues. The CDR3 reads CATLGTDTQYF. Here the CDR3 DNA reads TGTGCCACCCTGGGCACAGATACGCAGTATTTT.